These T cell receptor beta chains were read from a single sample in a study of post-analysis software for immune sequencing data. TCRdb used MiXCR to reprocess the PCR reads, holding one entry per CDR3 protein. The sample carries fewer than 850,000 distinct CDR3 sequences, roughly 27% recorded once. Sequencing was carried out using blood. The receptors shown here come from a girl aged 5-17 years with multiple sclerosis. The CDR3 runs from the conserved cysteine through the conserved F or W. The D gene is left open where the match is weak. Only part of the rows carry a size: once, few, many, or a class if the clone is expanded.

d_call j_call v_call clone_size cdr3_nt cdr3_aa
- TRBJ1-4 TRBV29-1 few TGCAGCGTTGGAGGGGTCAGCGAGGAAAAACTGTTTTTT CSVGGVSEEKLFF
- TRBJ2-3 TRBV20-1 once TGCAGTGCTTGGGGCATACCTCTCACAGATACGCAGTATTTT CSAWGIPLTDTQYF
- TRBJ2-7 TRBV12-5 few TGTGCTAGTGGTTTGGGTAGCCACGAGCAGTACTTC CASGLGSHEQYF
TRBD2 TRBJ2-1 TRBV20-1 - TGCAGTGCCCCGATGGCGGGAGGCAGCGGACGGGAGCAGTTCTTC CSAPMAGGSGREQFF
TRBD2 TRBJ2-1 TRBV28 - TGTGCCAGCAGCGCGCATCTAGCGGCCTCCTACAATGAGCAGTTCTTC CASSAHLAASYNEQFF
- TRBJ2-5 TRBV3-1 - TGTGCCAGCAGCCAAACACACTTGGCGGCTAGAGAGCAGTACTTC CASSQTHLAAREQYF
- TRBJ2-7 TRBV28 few TGTGCCAGCACCCTCGGGGGAGGCATCTCCGAGCAGTACTTC CASTLGGGISEQYF
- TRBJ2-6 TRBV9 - TGTGCCAGCAGCTGGGGGGGCGGTGGGGCCAACGTCCTGACTTTC CASSWGGGGANVLTF
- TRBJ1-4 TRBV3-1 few TGTGCCAGCAGCCCGACGGGGCAGGGCAATGAAAAACTGTTTTTT CASSPTGQGNEKLFF
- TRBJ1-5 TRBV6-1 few TGTGCCAGCAGTACCCGACAGATCAATCAGCCCCAGCATTTT CASSTRQINQPQHF
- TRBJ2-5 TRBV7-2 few TGTGCCAGCAGCTTAGCCAACAGAGGTCGCGGAGAGACCCAGTACTTC CASSLANRGRGETQYF
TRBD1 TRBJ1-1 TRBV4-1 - TGCGCCAGCAGCCAAAATATCTGGGGACAGGGCCCAAGTGGGACTGAAGCTTTCTTT CASSQNIWGQGPSGTEAFF
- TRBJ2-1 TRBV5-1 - TGCGCCAGCAGCTTGGCCGGACGTACGGATGAGCAGTTCTTC CASSLAGRTDEQFF
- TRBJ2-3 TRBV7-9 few TGTGCCAGCACCGCCCCTCGGGGGATCGGGCAGTATTTT CASTAPRGIGQYF
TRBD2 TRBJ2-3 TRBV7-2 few TGTGCCAGCAGCTTAATGGCGGGAGACATAGATACGCAGTATTTT CASSLMAGDIDTQYF
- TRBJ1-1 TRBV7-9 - TGTGCCAGCAGCTTACGTTCGGGACCGAGCACTGAAGCTTTCTTT CASSLRSGPSTEAFF
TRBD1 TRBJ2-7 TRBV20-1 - TGCAGTGCTAGTCCTTTGGGACAGGTGGAATACGAGCAGTACTTC CSASPLGQVEYEQYF
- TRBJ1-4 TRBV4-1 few TGCGCCAGCAAGGATGCAGGGATGACTAATGAAAAACTGTTTTTT CASKDAGMTNEKLFF
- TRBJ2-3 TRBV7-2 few TGTGCCAGCAGCCGGGCCCCCGGTAGCACAGATACGCAGTATTTT CASSRAPGSTDTQYF
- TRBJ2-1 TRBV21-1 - TGTGCCGGCAGCAAAAACCGACGACTCTACAATGAGCAGTTCTTC CAGSKNRRLYNEQFF
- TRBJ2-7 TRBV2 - TGTGCCAGCAGTGATTTGGGGGAGAACTCCTACGAGCAGTACTTC CASSDLGENSYEQYF
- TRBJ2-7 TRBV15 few TGTGCCACCAGCAGAGATGGAGGAAGCTACGAGCAGTACTTC CATSRDGGSYEQYF
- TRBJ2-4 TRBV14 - TGTGCCAGCAGCCCGGGGAGATGGATTCAGTACTTC CASSPGRWIQYF
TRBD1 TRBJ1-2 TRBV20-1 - TGCAGTGCTAGAGATGGGACAGATTCGGGCTATGGCTACACCTTC CSARDGTDSGYGYTF
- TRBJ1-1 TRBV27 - TGTGCCAGTCGGACCGGGACATCGAACACTGAAGCTTTCTTT CASRTGTSNTEAFF
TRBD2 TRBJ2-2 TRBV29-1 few TGCAGCGTTGATCGGCTAGCGGGTCGCACCGGGGAGCTGTTTTTT CSVDRLAGRTGELFF
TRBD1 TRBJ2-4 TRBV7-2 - TGTGCCAGCAGTTCAACAGGGGTGGGGGTAGCCAAAAACATTCAGTACTTC CASSSTGVGVAKNIQYF
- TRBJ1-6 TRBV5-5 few TGTGCCAGCAGCTTGGTATGGGGGAGTAATTCACCCCTCCACTTT CASSLVWGSNSPLHF
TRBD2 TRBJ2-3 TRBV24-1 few TGTGCCACCGGGGGGAGGGGTCGCACAGATACGCAGTATTTT CATGGRGRTDTQYF
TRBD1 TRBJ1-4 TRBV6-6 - TGTGCCAGCAGCCACTTCGGTTGGGGACAGGGGGATGAAAAACTGTTTTTT CASSHFGWGQGDEKLFF
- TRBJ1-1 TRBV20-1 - TGCAGTGCAGAAATCACTGAAGCTTTCTTT CSAEITEAFF
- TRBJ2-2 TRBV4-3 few TGCGCCAGCAGTGTTGGGGTAGGGGACGCCGGGGAGCTGTTTTTT CASSVGVGDAGELFF
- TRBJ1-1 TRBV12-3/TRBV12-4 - TGTGCCAGCAGAAGGGCACAGGGTTTGACTGAAGCTTTCTTT CASRRAQGLTEAFF
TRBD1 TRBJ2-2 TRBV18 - TGTGCCAGCTCACGAGAGACAGGGGCCTACACCGGGGAGCTGTTTTTT CASSRETGAYTGELFF
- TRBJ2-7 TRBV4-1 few TGCGCCAGCAGCCAACAAAGAGGCTACGAGCAGTACTTC CASSQQRGYEQYF
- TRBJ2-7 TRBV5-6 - TGTGCCAGCGGTCAGGTCTCGAATTCCTACGAGCAGTACTTC CASGQVSNSYEQYF
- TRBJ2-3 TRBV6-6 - TGTGCCAGCAGTTACCCCAAGAGAACTAGCACAGATACGCAGTATTTT CASSYPKRTSTDTQYF
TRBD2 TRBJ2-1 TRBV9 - TGTGCCAGCAGGGGCGGCGGGAGGCCCCCCAATGAGCAGTTCTTC CASRGGGRPPNEQFF
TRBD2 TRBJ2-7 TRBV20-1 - TGCAGTGCTAATATAGCGGGGGGAGGCGAGCAGTACTTC CSANIAGGGEQYF
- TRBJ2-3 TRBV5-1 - TGCGCCAGCAGCGAACACTTCTTGGCTAGTAAGGCAGATACGCAGTATTTT CASSEHFLASKADTQYF
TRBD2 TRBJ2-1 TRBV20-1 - TGCAGTGCTAGAGGTTCGACTAGCGGGCCCGACAATGAGCAGTTCTTC CSARGSTSGPDNEQFF
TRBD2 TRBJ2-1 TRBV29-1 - TGCAGCGTGGGACTGGGCGGGAGTGGTAATGAGCAGTTCTTC CSVGLGGSGNEQFF
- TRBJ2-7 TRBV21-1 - TGTGCCAGCAGCAAAGGTCTCAACGAAGGCGGCGGTAAGAATTACGAGCAGTACTTC CASSKGLNEGGGKNYEQYF
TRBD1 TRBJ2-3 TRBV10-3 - TGTGCCATCAGAATCACCCCGGGACAGGGGGATCGGATCGGGGATACGCAGTATTTT CAIRITPGQGDRIGDTQYF
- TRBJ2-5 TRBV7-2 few TGTGCCAGCAGCCTACAGGGAAAAGAGACCCAGTACTTC CASSLQGKETQYF
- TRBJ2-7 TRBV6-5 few TGTGCCAGCCACGGTGTCTCCTACGAGCAGTACTTC CASHGVSYEQYF
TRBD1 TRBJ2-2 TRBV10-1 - TGCGCCAGCAGTGAGTCTCGGACAGGACACCGAACCGGGGAGCTGTTTTTT CASSESRTGHRTGELFF
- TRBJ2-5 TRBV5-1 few TGCGCCAGCAGCGCGGGGCAAGAGACCCAGTACTTC CASSAGQETQYF
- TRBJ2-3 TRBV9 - TGTGCCAGCAGCCCAATATTGGGGGGAAAGACAGATACGCAGTATTTT CASSPILGGKTDTQYF
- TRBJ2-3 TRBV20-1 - TGCAGTGCCGCCGGGAGAGCCCCTGAGATTAAGTATTTT CSAAGRAPEIKYF
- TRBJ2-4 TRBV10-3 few TGTGCCATCAGTGAGACCCGGACCAGCAACATTCAGTACTTC CAISETRTSNIQYF